This T cell receptor (beta chain) was obtained from a study of T cell responses to AZD1222 COVID-19 vaccine (dated by TCRdb to about 2021). For context, the study as a whole: Because spike-specific TCR depth and breadth did not differ between the two schedules, AZD1222 recipients who got a second dose at roughly 4 weeks were pooled with those who got a second dose at roughly 12 weeks. TCR sequencing was performed for roughly 240 trial participants, of whom some 200 were given two doses of AZD1222 and approximately 25 were given two doses of MenACWY control vaccine. Trial participants were enrolled by age into subgroups of 18-55, 56-69 and 70-plus years, and 148, 28 and 57 TCR-sequenced participants, respectively, were included in these subgroups. Study-wide findings and limitations: Spike-specific TCR breadth and depth rose significantly after two AZD1222 doses compared with day 0 and with MenACWY recipients. Because no samples from the day 14 peak response were available, repertoires could be characterized only after the peak T cell response. Participants were mostly white British, with more females than males. The authors suggested clonal diversity may have been underestimated. Conclusions about previously exposed vaccinees are limited, since just 6 or 7 AZD1222 recipients were seropositive for SARS-CoV-2 at baseline. The 56-69-year group was small, and its depth increase did not reach significance, likely because of low power. CD4 TCRs associated with the vaccine covered the entire spike protein, and the dominant responses were in regions 160-218 and 743-854. Nearly half of unique spike-specific TCRs reportedly recognized epitopes outside regions mutated in the B.1.351 and B.1.1.7 variants.

The CDR3 regions of human TCRbeta chains were subjected to immunosequencing. For the original study's pipeline: TCRs in the repertoires were compared against a reference library of SARS-CoV-2-specific TCRs that had been generated with the MIRA antigen-specificity platform. Breadth was defined as the fraction of unique TCRs that were SARS-CoV-2-associated. Depth was defined as the fraction of total T cells that were SARS-CoV-2-associated. Using the MIRA data, each spike-specific TCR was assigned both to the spike region to which the TCR was reactive and to a CD4 or CD8 class. Log10-transformed breadth and depth values were compared by one-way ANOVA with Sidak's multiple comparisons tests. Here the immuneACCESS table is served through TCRdb, limited to in-frame sequences with V and J called. Missing clones are a known gap in these copies; in checked studies unresolved V genes cover under half, and the rest lacks a known reason. The DNA gave D and trimming, while V, J and clone size come from that table. This sample lists roughly 120,000 clones; roughly 84% were detected once. The ten largest clones add up to roughly 7.4% of the sample.

What this sample's time point label stands for: baseline before first vaccination. Vaccinee samples were obtained from the UK trials COV001 and COV002, which included a single-blind randomized controlled phase 2/3 trial of AZD1222 (ChAdOx1 nCoV-19) in healthy adults. For TCRbeta chain sequencing, PBMC samples were collected from trial participants at day 0 and at day 28 after the second dose. The V end loses 5 bases and the J end loses 3 bases, and a stretch of 18 bases separates them. Including cysteine and phenylalanine, the CDR3 has 16 amino acids. CDR3 DNA is the only sequence kept; it has 48 bases, read in frame from the first base. Via the germline V gene, CDR1 is MRHNA and CDR2 SNTAGT. As to this clone: The antigen this receptor binds is unknown. No base quality information exists; no much larger clone differs at one position.

This TCR was recovered from an adult in good health. The sequence joins TRBV6-4 to TRBJ2-3; TRBD1 is a weak D gene call, 5 bases matching. Sequenced here: peripheral blood, sampled on day 0 of AZD1222 vaccination. The sequenced DNA: TGTGCCAGCAGTCACGATGCAGGGAAGGGGACAGATACGCAGTATTTT. This translates into CASSHDAGKGTDTQYF.